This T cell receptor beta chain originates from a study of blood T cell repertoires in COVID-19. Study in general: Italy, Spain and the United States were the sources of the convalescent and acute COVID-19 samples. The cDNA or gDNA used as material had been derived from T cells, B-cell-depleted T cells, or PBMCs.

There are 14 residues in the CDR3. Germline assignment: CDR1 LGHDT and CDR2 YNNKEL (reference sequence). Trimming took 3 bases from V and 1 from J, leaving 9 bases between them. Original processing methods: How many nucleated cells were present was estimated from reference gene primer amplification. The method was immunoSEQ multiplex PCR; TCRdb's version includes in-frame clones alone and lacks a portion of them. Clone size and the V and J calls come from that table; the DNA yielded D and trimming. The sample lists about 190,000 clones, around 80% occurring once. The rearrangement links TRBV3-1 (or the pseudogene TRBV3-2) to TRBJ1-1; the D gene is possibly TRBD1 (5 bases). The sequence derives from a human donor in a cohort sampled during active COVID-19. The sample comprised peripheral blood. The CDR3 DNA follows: TGTGCCAGCAGCCACCAGGGTACGAACACTGAAGCTTTCTTT. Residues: CASSHQGTNTEAFF.